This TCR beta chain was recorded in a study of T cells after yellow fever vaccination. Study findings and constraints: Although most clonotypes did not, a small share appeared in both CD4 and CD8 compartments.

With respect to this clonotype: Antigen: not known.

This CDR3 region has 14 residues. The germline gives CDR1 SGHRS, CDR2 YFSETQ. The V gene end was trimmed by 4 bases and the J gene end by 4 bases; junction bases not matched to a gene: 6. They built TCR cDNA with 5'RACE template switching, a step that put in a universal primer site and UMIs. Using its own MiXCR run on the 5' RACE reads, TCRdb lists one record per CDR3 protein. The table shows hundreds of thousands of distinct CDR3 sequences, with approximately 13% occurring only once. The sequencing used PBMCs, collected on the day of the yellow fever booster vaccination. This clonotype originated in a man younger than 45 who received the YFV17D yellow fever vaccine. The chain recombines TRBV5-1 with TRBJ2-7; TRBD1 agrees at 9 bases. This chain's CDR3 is CASSADRGIYEQYF. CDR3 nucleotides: TGCGCCAGCAGCGCGGACAGGGGTATATACGAGCAGTACTTC.